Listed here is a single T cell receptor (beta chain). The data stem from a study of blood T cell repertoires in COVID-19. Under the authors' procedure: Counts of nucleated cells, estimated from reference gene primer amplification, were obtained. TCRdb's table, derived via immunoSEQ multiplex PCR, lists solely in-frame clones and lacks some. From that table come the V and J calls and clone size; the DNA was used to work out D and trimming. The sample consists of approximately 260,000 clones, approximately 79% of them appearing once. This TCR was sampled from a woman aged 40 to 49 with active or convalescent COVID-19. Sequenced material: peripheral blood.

CDR3 DNA sequence: TGTGCCAGTCACCCCCGGACAGGGACCAACAATGAGCAGTTCTTC. Its translation: CASHPRTGTNNEQFF. This chain connects TRBV19 to TRBJ2-1; TRBD1 agrees at 8 bases. V was clipped by 8 bases and J by 5 bases; unmatched bases: 11. This CDR3 has 15 residues. Germline CDR1 LNHDA, CDR2 SQIVND (reference sequence).